This TCR beta chain is from a study of blood T cell repertoires in COVID-19. Study information: Some COVID-19 samples were acute and others convalescent; all came from the United States, Italy and Spain. Nucleic acid was either cDNA or gDNA, and it came from T cells, B-cell-depleted T cells, or PBMCs.

Deletions cut 7 bases from V and 6 bases from J, with 12 bases between. From germline, CDR1 is ENHRY and CDR2 SYGVKD. This CDR3 spans 12 amino acids. The Seattle site enrolled patients during active infection and followed them longitudinally. Sequencing used immunoSEQ multiplex PCR; TCRdb keeps in-frame clones, though not all of them. Of about 200,000 clones in the sample, 94% are singletons; the top ten hold roughly 0.7%. The clonotype originates from a man younger than 40 with COVID-19, enrolled during active disease. The chain is built from TRBV10-3 and TRBJ1-1; D may be TRBD1 (5 bases). Material: peripheral blood. The CDR3 protein is CAIKGGDAEAFF. The CDR3 DNA follows: TGTGCCATCAAGGGCGGGGACGCTGAAGCTTTCTTT.